This T cell receptor (beta chain) appears in the sequencing data of a study of blood T cell repertoires in COVID-19. At the level of the study: Sites in the United States, Italy and Spain provided acute and convalescent COVID-19 samples. PBMCs, B-cell-depleted T cells, or T cells were the source of the cDNA or gDNA that made up the material.

Some clones are missing from TCRdb's copy, which holds only in-frame ones; the method was immunoSEQ multiplex PCR. The sample yields a few hundred thousand clones, approximately 87% seen once. Sequencing was performed on peripheral blood. The sequence was collected from a woman between 50 and 59 years old with active or convalescent COVID-19.

The CDR3 loop reads CASSQEPSTHYEQYF. CDR3 nucleotide sequence: TGCGCCAGCAGCCAAGAACCCTCGACACACTACGAGCAGTACTTC. The chain uses TRBV4-1 and TRBJ2-7; no clear D. This CDR3 comprises 15 residues. V dropped 0 bases and J dropped 3 bases, with 12 bases sitting between them. In germline, CDR1 is MGHRA, CDR2 YSYEKL.